This T cell receptor (beta chain) was identified during a study of T cells after yellow fever vaccination. TCRdb ran MiXCR on the 5' RACE reads and lists one entry per CDR3 protein. The sample has some 320,000 distinct CDR3 sequences; 4% to 5.5% are singletons. Looked up from germline, CDR1 is LGHNA and CDR2 is YSLEER. This CDR3 has 14 amino acids. V was cut by 1 base and J by 6 bases, with 12 bases left in between. Points from the study as a whole: Some clonotypes, a small share, were shared between CD4 and CD8 compartments.

This clonotype showed up many times. What it recognizes is unknown. The sample in question was PBMCs, obtained 15 days after the yellow fever booster vaccination. The TCR comes from a man between 18 and 29 years old who received the YFV17D yellow fever vaccine. V is TRBV4-3 and J is TRBJ1-2; D is undetermined. The DNA for the CDR3 is TGCGCCAGCAGCCAAGCCCGGAGGTTTGATGGCTACACCTTC. Residues: CASSQARRFDGYTF.